One sample yielded the 20 T cell receptor beta chains listed below, sequenced in a study of cytomegalovirus exposure and HLA in healthy donors. Primers: 60 Vbeta forward and 13 Jbeta reverse. TCRdb keeps only in-frame clones here, not all; method: immunoSEQ multiplex PCR. The sample has 150,000 to 200,000 clones, over 65% seen once; the top ten hold approximately 4.6%. Input material: PBMCs. The receptors derive from a man aged 18-30 years in good health and CMV-seropositive.

The V and J genes are TRBV7-2 and TRBJ1-1, with a tentative D call TRBD1 (5 bases). Germline assignment: CDR1 SGHTA and CDR2 FQGNSA. V shed 2 bases and J shed 4 bases, with 14 bases lying between them. This CDR3 has 15 amino acids. The CDR3 reads CASSLRKGIGTEAFF. The CDR3 DNA sequence: TGTGCCAGCAGCTTAAGAAAGGGGATTGGCACTGAAGCTTTCTTT. The whole variable domain, remainder taken from reference TRBV7-2 and TRBJ1-1, is GAGVSQSPSNKVTEKGKDVELRCDPISGHTALYWYRQSLGQGLEFLIYFQGNSAPDKSGLPSDRFSAERTGGSVSTLTIQRTQQEDSAVYLCASSLRKGIGTEAFFGQGTRLTVV.

V is TRBV5-6 and J is TRBJ2-3; possibly TRBD1 for D (6 bases). Per the germline V gene, CDR1 is SGHDT and CDR2 is YYEEEE. V was clipped by 4 bases and J by 0 bases, with 12 bases between them. CDR3 length equals 15 residues. CDR3 protein: CASSPGTFSTDTQYF. CDR3 DNA sequence: TGTGCCAGCAGCCCTGGGACATTCAGCACAGATACGCAGTATTTT.

V and J are TRBV19 and TRBJ1-1; no clear D gene. Germline CDR1 is LNHDA and CDR2 is SQIVND (reference sequence). The CDR3 extends over 13 amino acids. Trimming pared 4 bases from V and 2 bases from J, leaving 8 bases between. The CDR3 nucleotides are TGTGCCAGTAGTAGGGCAGAAAACACTGAAGCTTTCTTT. Protein product: CASSRAENTEAFF.

The J gene is TRBJ2-3, the V gene TRBV6-1; the match to TRBD2 covers 10 bases. CDR3 length: 13 amino acids. J lost 3 bases, V lost 10 bases, and 4 bases had no gene match. Germline CDR1 MNHNS, CDR2 SASEGT. This chain's CDR3 is CATRTSGTDTQYF. CDR3 bases: TGTGCCACCCGGACTAGCGGAACAGATACGCAGTATTTT.

The chain carries TRBV7-9 and TRBJ2-2; no clear D gene. V was trimmed by 6 bases and J by 3 bases, leaving 11 bases between them. The length of the CDR3 is 14 residues. Germline CDR1 is SEHNR and CDR2 is FQNEAQ (reference sequence). The CDR3 nucleotides read TGTGCCAGCAGACCGCCCGCGGACACCGGGGAGCTGTTTTTT. Its protein product is CASRPPADTGELFF.

This chain links TRBV7-6 with TRBJ1-1; a possible D gene is TRBD1 (5 bases). V lost 5 bases and J 2 bases, leaving 18 bases between the germline ends. Germline V gene sequence: CDR1 SGHVS, CDR2 FNYEAQ. The CDR3 totals 16 residues. The CDR3 here is CASSPRRGQINTEAFF. The CDR3 DNA reads as TGTGCCAGCAGCCCTAGAAGGGGCCAAATCAACACTGAAGCTTTCTTT.

V gene TRBV19 combines with J gene TRBJ2-1, with 8 bases aligning to TRBD2. V gave up 6 bases and J gave up 8 bases; unmatched junction bases: 12. The germline V gene encodes CDR1 LNHDA and CDR2 SQIVND (reference sequence). The CDR3 runs 15 residues. CDR3 DNA: TGTGCCAGTAGCGCCGCCGGGAGGGCCCTCCATGAGCAGTTCTTC. Amino acids: CASSAAGRALHEQFF.

The rearrangement links TRBV29-1 to TRBJ2-3; 12 nucleotides match TRBD1. Germline lookup yields CDR1 SQVTM and CDR2 ANQGSEA. The CDR3 covers 16 residues. The V and J ends lost 7 bases and 5 bases, in that order; junction bases with no gene match: 13. This chain's CDR3 is CSALIHGTGGQDTQYF. In DNA form, the CDR3 reads TGCAGCGCACTCATTCATGGGACAGGGGGCCAAGATACGCAGTATTTT.

The sample holds a few counts of this clone. The chain employs TRBV6-5 and TRBJ2-7; D gene ambiguous. V was cut by 7 bases and J by 2 bases, with 9 bases left in between. The CDR3 spans 12 residues. Germline CDR1 MNHEY, CDR2 SVGAGI. Here the CDR3 reads CASMSAAYEQYV. The CDR3 nucleotides read TGTGCCAGCATGTCCGCGGCCTACGAGCAGTACGTC.

This clone appeared once. J is TRBJ1-1 and V is TRBV7-6, with D possibly matching TRBD1 (6 bases). V gave up 7 bases and J gave up 3 bases, with 15 bases separating them. Germline V gene lookup returns CDR1 SGHVS and CDR2 FNYEAQ. CDR3 length equals 14 residues. CDR3: CASTKNRADTEAFF. The CDR3 coding sequence is TGTGCCAGCACCAAAAACAGGGCTGACACTGAAGCTTTCTTT.

This clone was recorded a few times. This chain connects TRBV7-8 to TRBJ2-3, with 7 bases identical to TRBD2. V was clipped by 4 bases and J by 2 bases; unmatched bases: 9. Germline assignment: CDR1 SGHVS and CDR2 FQNEAQ. The CDR3 sequence is 16 residues long. In DNA, the CDR3 is TGTGCCAGCAGCTCCTTGAAGCGGGGCCACACAGATACGCAGTATTTT. Translated: CASSSLKRGHTDTQYF.

The CDR3 sequence: CASSLKGGPDTQYF. The CDR3 nucleotides read TGTGCCAGCAGTTTAAAGGGAGGCCCAGATACGCAGTATTTT. The chain recombines TRBV27 with TRBJ2-3; a weak D match, TRBD2 (6 bases). The germline CDR1 and CDR2 sequences are MNHEY and SMNVEV (reference sequence). The CDR3 covers 14 residues. Trimming cost V 2 bases and J 4 bases, with 10 bases left between them.

The chain employs TRBV7-2 and TRBJ1-5; a possible D gene is TRBD1 (5 bases). Germline V gene sequence: CDR1 SGHTA, CDR2 FQGNSA. The V and J ends lost 1 base and 3 bases respectively, with 10 bases between them. This CDR3 region has 15 residues. The CDR3 sequence is CASSLDGGNNQPQHF. The CDR3 DNA reads as TGTGCCAGCAGCTTAGATGGGGGGAACAATCAGCCCCAGCATTTT.

This chain links TRBV9 with TRBJ2-3, with 9 bases aligning to TRBD2. The ends lost 0 bases at V and 0 bases at J; junction bases unmatched: 5. This CDR3 is 17 amino acids long. Germline V lookup: CDR1 SGDLS, CDR2 YYNGEE. The CDR3 sequence is CASSVEGLATSTDTQYF. The DNA of the CDR3 is TGTGCCAGCAGCGTAGAAGGACTAGCGACTAGCACAGATACGCAGTATTTT.

This chain joins TRBV11-3 and TRBJ2-1; tentative D call: TRBD1 (5 bases). Trimming shortened V by 1 base and J by 10 bases, and 14 bases separated the two germline ends. From germline, CDR1 is SGHNT and CDR2 YENEEA. This CDR3 region has 14 residues. CDR3 in DNA: TGTGCCAGCAGCTTAGGCTTCCAGGGTGGGGAGCAGTTCTTC. Residues: CASSLGFQGGEQFF.

This clone was seen a few times. The chain employs TRBV5-1 and TRBJ2-1; D unresolved. Germline V lookup: CDR1 SGHRS, CDR2 YFSETQ. The CDR3 runs 13 residues. V was trimmed by 4 bases and J by 5 bases, leaving 10 bases between them. CDR3 region: CASSRGGHNEQFF. The DNA for the CDR3 is TGCGCCAGCAGCCGAGGCGGCCACAATGAGCAGTTCTTC.

The chain is built from TRBV5-6 and TRBJ2-3; D might be TRBD1 (5 bases). V was trimmed by 6 bases and J by 1 base, leaving 15 bases between them. This CDR3 has 15 residues. Germline CDR1 SGHDT, CDR2 YYEEEE. The CDR3 DNA is TGTGCCAGCACCCCAGGGAAGGTAGGCACAGATACGCAGTATTTT. Translating it yields CASTPGKVGTDTQYF.

This chain connects TRBV5-1 to TRBJ1-1; TRBD1 agrees at 8 bases. V dropped 3 bases and J dropped 1; count of bases not matched to a gene: 5. From germline, CDR1 is SGHRS and CDR2 YFSETQ. This CDR3 contains 15 residues. CDR3 in amino acids: CASSYETGENTEAFF. The DNA for the CDR3 is TGCGCCAGCAGCTACGAGACAGGGGAGAACACTGAAGCTTTCTTT.

Only one count was recorded for this clone. The CDR3 here is CASSRGTSNFGETQYF. The CDR3 region has the DNA TGTGCCAGTAGTCGCGGGACTAGTAATTTTGGAGAGACCCAGTACTTC. The chain couples TRBV19 to TRBJ2-5; 8 bases line up with TRBD2. Germline CDR1 and CDR2: LNHDA and SQIVND (reference sequence). J was trimmed by 4 bases and V by 5 bases; bases with no gene match: 12. The CDR3 runs 16 residues.

The chain employs TRBV10-3 and TRBJ1-2; no firm D call. Germline lookup yields CDR1 ENHRY and CDR2 SYGVKD. The V end lost 0 bases, the J end lost 2 bases, and 10 bases lay between the germline ends. The CDR3 has 15 amino acids. CDR3 region: CAISESITANYGYTF. In DNA form, the CDR3 reads TGTGCCATCAGTGAGTCGATAACAGCCAACTATGGCTACACCTTC.